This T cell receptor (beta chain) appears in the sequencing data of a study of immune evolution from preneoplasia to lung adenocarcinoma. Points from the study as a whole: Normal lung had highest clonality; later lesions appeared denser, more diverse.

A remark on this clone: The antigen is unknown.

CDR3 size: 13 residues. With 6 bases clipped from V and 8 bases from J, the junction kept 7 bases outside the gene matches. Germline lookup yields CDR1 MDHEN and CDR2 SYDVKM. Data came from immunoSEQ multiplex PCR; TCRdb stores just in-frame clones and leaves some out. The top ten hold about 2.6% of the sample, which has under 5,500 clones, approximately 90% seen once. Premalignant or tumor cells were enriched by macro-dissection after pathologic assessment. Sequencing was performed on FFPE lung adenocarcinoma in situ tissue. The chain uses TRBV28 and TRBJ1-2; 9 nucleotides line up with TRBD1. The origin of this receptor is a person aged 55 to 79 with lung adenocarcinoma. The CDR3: CASSPQGARGYTF. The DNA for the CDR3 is TGTGCCAGCAGCCCACAGGGGGCGCGGGGCTACACCTTC.